These 9 T cell receptor beta chains originate from one sample sequenced in a study of T cell repertoires in cytomegalovirus infection. MiXCR, applied by TCRdb to the reads, yields one record per CDR3 protein. The sample includes around 300,000 distinct CDR3 sequences, 9% to 9.5% of them seen just once. What was sequenced was PBMCs. The receptors originated from a human donor in good health (CMV status not recorded). Some clones in this sample may be carry-over from other donors' samples.

This clonotype appeared a few times. In DNA form, the CDR3 reads TGTGCCAGCAGTTACCCCAGCCCTGAAGCTTTCTTT. This encodes CASSYPSPEAFF. The chain couples TRBV6-2 or TRBV6-3 to TRBJ1-1; D gene ambiguous. With 2 bases removed from V and 6 bases from J, the gap between germline ends came to 7 bases. CDR3 size: 12 residues. Looked up from germline, CDR1 is MNHEY and CDR2 is SVGEGT.

This clonotype was found a few times. A junction end diverges from the germline sequence, so it may reflect a read error. The chain carries TRBV5-3 and TRBJ1-1; D is uncertain. Being an ORF, TRBV5-3 has a function that is uncertain. CDR3 length equals 15 residues. This chain's CDR3 is CASSFEASLNTEAFF. The CDR3, as DNA: TGTGCCAGCAGCTTTGAGGCCTCCTTGAACACTGAAGCTTTCTTT.

This clonotype appeared many times. V usage is TRBV12-3 or TRBV12-4 and J usage is TRBJ2-7; D is perhaps TRBD1 (6 bases). The CDR3 is 15 residues long. V was trimmed by 0 bases and J by 2 bases, leaving 11 bases between them. CDR3 in amino acids: CASSLATDRTYEQYF. For the CDR3, the DNA is TGTGCCAGCAGTTTAGCGACGGACAGAACCTACGAGCAGTACTTC.

This clonotype came up a few times. The chain is built from TRBV7-2 and TRBJ1-2; 7 bases match TRBD1. The V segment lost 0 bases and the J segment 9 bases; nucleotides outside the gene matches: 13. Germline CDR1 reads SGHTA; CDR2 reads FQGNSA. This CDR3 comprises 16 residues. The CDR3 bases are TGTGCCAGCAGCTTAGCCTCACAGGGGCAAGTCCAGCGCTACACCTTC. It codes for CASSLASQGQVQRYTF.

This clonotype was found a few times. The V gene is TRBV6-2 or TRBV6-3, the J gene TRBJ1-1, with 8 bases that match TRBD1. From germline, CDR1 is MNHEY and CDR2 SVGEGT. J was trimmed by 4 bases and V by 8 bases; bases with no gene match: 9. The CDR3 totals 14 residues. This CDR3 reads CASELAGGGTEAFF. The CDR3 nucleotides read TGTGCCAGCGAACTAGCAGGGGGCGGCACTGAAGCTTTCTTT.

This clonotype occurred many times. This chain connects TRBV7-2 to TRBJ2-3; 11 bases are shared with TRBD2. The junction had 4 bases not matched to a gene; V was cut back by 3 bases and J by 5 bases. The length of the CDR3 is 15 residues. The germline V gene has CDR1 SGHTA and CDR2 FQGNSA. CDR3 in amino acids: CASSFTSGSRDTQYF. Here the CDR3 DNA reads TGTGCCAGCAGCTTCACTAGCGGGAGTCGAGATACGCAGTATTTT.

The V and J genes are TRBV11-2 and TRBJ2-5; a possible D gene is TRBD2 (6 bases). Germline V gene sequence: CDR1 SGHAT, CDR2 FQNNGV. This CDR3 comprises 15 residues. V lost 3 bases and J 4 bases, leaving 15 bases between the germline ends. The CDR3 DNA reads TGTGCCAGCAGCTTGAGAGCAGGGACTCGAGAGACCCAGTACTTC. This codes for CASSLRAGTRETQYF.

This clonotype was detected ten times or more. The rearrangement uses TRBV7-2 and TRBJ1-2; D is possibly TRBD1 (5 bases). V was shortened by 5 bases and J by 8 bases, with 21 bases between the two germline ends. Germline V gene lookup returns CDR1 SGHTA and CDR2 FQGNSA. CDR3 length equals 15 residues. CDR3 DNA: TGTGCCAGCAGCCTTGACAGTTCCCCCCTGGGAGGCTACACCTTC. It yields the protein CASSLDSSPLGGYTF.

This clonotype was found many times. The gene calls are TRBV12-3 or TRBV12-4 and TRBJ2-3, with 7 bases identical to TRBD2. The CDR3 has 22 amino acids. Germline trimming cut 5 bases from V and 0 bases from J; bases unmatched to any gene: 26. The CDR3 DNA reads as TGTGCCAGCAGTGCCACTAAGGGCGCGGGTGGCGGGAGTTTCCCTAGCACAGATACGCAGTATTTT. Encoded protein: CASSATKGAGGGSFPSTDTQYF.